A selection of T cell receptor beta chains follows, all from one sample in a study of cytomegalovirus exposure and HLA in healthy donors. Libraries were prepared by immunoSEQ multiplex PCR; TCRdb keeps only in-frame clonotypes and omits some of them. The sample shows 95,000 to 100,000 clones, more than 75% of them seen only once. What was sequenced was PBMCs. Every receptor here comes from a human donor in good health. CDR3s include the opening cysteine and the closing phenylalanine or tryptophan. The D gene is left open where the match is weak. Expanded clones get a size class; other rows say once, few or many, or leave the size out.

J gene | V gene | clone size | D gene | CDR3 DNA | CDR3 protein
TRBJ2-7 | TRBV7-2 | NA | NA | TGTGCCAGCAGCTACGGCCCGCAGGGCGAGCAGTACTTC | CASSYGPQGEQYF
TRBJ1-1 | TRBV5-5 | NA | TRBD1 | TGTGCCAGCAGCTTGGGGACAGGGGTGACTGAAGCTTTCTTT | CASSLGTGVTEAFF
TRBJ1-5 | TRBV6-1 | NA | NA | TGTGCCAGCAGTGGTGGGGGGGGAGGTTGGCAGCCCCAGCATTTT | CASSGGGGGWQPQHF
TRBJ1-5 | TRBV6-4 | NA | NA | TGTGCCAACCGACGGACGGGGAATCAGCCCCAGCATTTT | CANRRTGNQPQHF
TRBJ1-5 | TRBV19 | NA | NA | TGTGCCAGTAGTATAGGCGGGGGGAGCAATCAGCCCCAGCATTTT | CASSIGGGSNQPQHF
TRBJ2-2 | TRBV6-5 | NA | TRBD1 | TGTGCCAGCAGGGCAGGGGGTAGTGCCGGGGAGCTGTTTTTT | CASRAGGSAGELFF
TRBJ2-3 | TRBV6-5 | NA | NA | TGTGCCAGCAGGCCTGGAGAATCATATACGCAGTATTTT | CASRPGESYTQYF
TRBJ2-2 | TRBV6-1 | NA | NA | TGTGCCAGCAGTGATAACTTGAACACCGGGGAGCTGTTTTTT | CASSDNLNTGELFF
TRBJ2-3 | TRBV9 | once | TRBD1 | TGTGCCAGCAGCGTAGGCCCCATAGGGACAGGGTCTACAGATACGCAGTATTTT | CASSVGPIGTGSTDTQYF
TRBJ1-3 | TRBV10-3 | NA | NA | TGTGCCATCAGTGAGGTCCAGGGATCTGGAAACACCATATATTTT | CAISEVQGSGNTIYF
TRBJ2-2 | TRBV4-1 | NA | TRBD1 | TGCGCCAGCAGCCAAGAGCTCGTCGGGACAGGCCCGGCCGGGGAGCTGTTTTTT | CASSQELVGTGPAGELFF
TRBJ2-7 | TRBV5-5 | NA | NA | TGTGCCAGCCAACCCCCCAGGGCCGCCTACGAGCAGTACTTC | CASQPPRAAYEQYF
TRBJ2-1 | TRBV7-8 | NA | TRBD2 | TGTGCCAGCAGCGCTAGGACTAGCGGGAGGAATGAGCAGTTCTTC | CASSARTSGRNEQFF
TRBJ2-3 | TRBV2 | NA | TRBD2 | TGTGCCAGCGGAGGCGCGGGGCTAGCGGACACAGATACGCAGTATTTT | CASGGAGLADTDTQYF
TRBJ1-2 | TRBV6-5 | NA | NA | TGTGCAGCCCAGGACGGACTCTATGGCTACACCTTC | CAAQDGLYGYTF
TRBJ2-7 | TRBV6-6 | NA | TRBD1 | TGTGCCAGCAGTAAAGGACAGGGTCTATCCTACGAGCAGTACTTC | CASSKGQGLSYEQYF
TRBJ1-3 | TRBV5-1 | NA | TRBD1 | TGCGCCAGCAGCTACGCGACAGGGGTGAACTCTGGAAACACCATATATTTT | CASSYATGVNSGNTIYF
TRBJ2-2 | TRBV13 | NA | NA | TGTGCCAGCAGTACGGGGGGCCGGGTCGGGGAGCTGTTTTTT | CASSTGGRVGELFF
TRBJ2-3 | TRBV25-1 | NA | NA | TGTGCCAGCAGCCCCGGACAGCCTTTTAGCACAGATACGCAGTATTTT | CASSPGQPFSTDTQYF
TRBJ1-1 | TRBV5-1 | few | TRBD1 | TGCGCCAGCAGCTTGGAAGCAGGGGGCTGGGGGACTGAAGCTTTCTTT | CASSLEAGGWGTEAFF
TRBJ2-2 | TRBV5-1 | NA | TRBD1 | TGCGCCAGCAGACGGACAGGGTCCGCCGGGGAGCTGTTTTTT | CASRRTGSAGELFF
TRBJ1-1 | TRBV7-2 | NA | NA | TGTGCCAGCAGTCGTTGGAACACTGAAGCTTTCTTT | CASSRWNTEAFF
TRBJ2-5 | TRBV6-5 | few | NA | TGTGCCAGCAGTTACTCGGGGCTACCCGGGGAGACCCAGTACTTC | CASSYSGLPGETQYF
TRBJ2-2 | TRBV7-6 | few | NA | TGTGCCAGCAGCCGCCAGGGGATGGGGGAGCTGTTTTTT | CASSRQGMGELFF
TRBJ1-2 | TRBV5-1 | NA | NA | TGCGCCAGCAGCTTTCAGGGGCGGAATGGCTACACCTTC | CASSFQGRNGYTF
TRBJ2-3 | TRBV29-1 | NA | NA | TGCAGCGTACGGGACTCGATAAGCACAGATACGCAGTATTTT | CSVRDSISTDTQYF
TRBJ2-1 | TRBV7-2 | few | NA | TGTGCCAGCAGCTCCCTTGCTGCGGGCCTCTACAATGAGCAGTTCTTC | CASSSLAAGLYNEQFF
TRBJ2-3 | TRBV5-4 | NA | NA | TGTGCCAGCAGCTTGAAGCGGAGACCAGATACGCAGTATTTT | CASSLKRRPDTQYF
TRBJ2-1 | TRBV7-2 | NA | NA | TGTGCCAGCAGCCCCCTATTCCGCGGGACAGCTCCGATGGGTGAGCAGTTCTTC | CASSPLFRGTAPMGEQFF
TRBJ2-7 | TRBV9 | NA | TRBD1 | TGTGCCAGCAGCGCCTGGGACAGGGCCCACGAGCAGTACTTC | CASSAWDRAHEQYF
TRBJ2-3 | TRBV5-1 | NA | TRBD2 | TGCGCCAGCAGCGCAACTAGCGGGGCAGATACGCAGTATTTT | CASSATSGADTQYF
TRBJ2-7 | TRBV29-1 | NA | TRBD2 | TGCGGCGTCACTAGCGGGAGTACCTACGAGCAGTACTTC | CGVTSGSTYEQYF
TRBJ1-4 | TRBV6-4 | NA | TRBD1 | TGTGCCAGCAGTCCGGGACAGGGGGACGGTGGTGAAAAACTGTTTTTT | CASSPGQGDGGEKLFF
TRBJ1-1 | TRBV20-1 | NA | NA | TGCAGTGCTAGAATAGCTGAAGCTTTCTTT | CSARIAEAFF
TRBJ2-1 | TRBV2 | NA | TRBD2 | TGTGCCAGCAGTGAAGTGGGCGGGAGTGCCCTAAGGGATGAGCAGTTCTTC | CASSEVGGSALRDEQFF
TRBJ2-6 | TRBV21-1 | once | NA | TGTGCCAGCAGCAACTTGCAGGGGGGCTCTGGGGCCAACGTCCTGACTTTC | CASSNLQGGSGANVLTF
TRBJ1-2 | TRBV29-1 | few | NA | TGCAGCGGTTTTACAGGAAAGTATGGCTACACCTTC | CSGFTGKYGYTF
TRBJ2-5 | TRBV5-6 | NA | TRBD2 | TGTGCCAGCAGCTTTTTCGGGGGGGCTAGGGAGACCCAGTACTTC | CASSFFGGARETQYF
TRBJ2-1 | TRBV18 | NA | NA | TGTGCCAGCTCAGGGCTGACTAGGGTTGCTACCAATGAGCAGTTCTTC | CASSGLTRVATNEQFF
TRBJ2-2 | TRBV7-9 | NA | NA | TGTGCCAGCAGCTTATCTGCCGGGGAGCTGTTTTTT | CASSLSAGELFF
TRBJ2-2 | TRBV6-5 | NA | NA | TGTGCCAGCAGTTATCGGGGGTCCAACACCGGGGAGCTGTTTTTT | CASSYRGSNTGELFF
TRBJ1-2 | TRBV5-1 | NA | NA | TGCGCCAGCAGCTTGGAGCCAGGCCATAACTATGGCTACACCTTC | CASSLEPGHNYGYTF
TRBJ2-1 | TRBV6-5 | NA | NA | TGTGCCAGCAGTTACTCCGGAAAGGGGTCCTACAATGAGCAGTTCTTC | CASSYSGKGSYNEQFF
TRBJ1-5 | TRBV19 | NA | TRBD1 | TGTGCCAGTAGTATCGGGACAGTTGACAATCAGCCCCAGCATTTT | CASSIGTVDNQPQHF
TRBJ1-4 | TRBV4-1 | NA | TRBD1 | TGCGCCAGCAGCCAAGATCGGGCCGGACAGGGCCCCTCAGGGGAAAAACTGTTTTTT | CASSQDRAGQGPSGEKLFF
TRBJ2-7 | TRBV5-5 | NA | TRBD1 | TGTGCCTCTCTAAACCGGGACAGGGCCTCCTACGAGCAGTACTTC | CASLNRDRASYEQYF
TRBJ1-1 | TRBV7-2 | NA | NA | TGTGCCAGCAGCCCACTCGGAGAGAACACTGAAGCTTTCTTT | CASSPLGENTEAFF
TRBJ1-1 | TRBV5-4 | NA | TRBD1 | TGTGCCAGCAGTAACAGGGGGGGAATTGAAGCTTTCTTT | CASSNRGGIEAFF
TRBJ2-3 | TRBV30 | NA | TRBD2 | TGTGCCTGGAGTCGGGGACTAGCGACAGATACGCAGTATTTT | CAWSRGLATDTQYF
TRBJ1-2 | TRBV7-9 | NA | TRBD1 | TGTGCCAGCAGCTTAGTTGCGGGGGACAGGTTCGATGGCTACACCTTC | CASSLVAGDRFDGYTF
TRBJ2-1 | TRBV5-1 | NA | NA | TGCGCCAGCAGCTTGGCATGGAGAGGAGCCTACAATGAGCAGTTCTTC | CASSLAWRGAYNEQFF
TRBJ1-1 | TRBV5-4 | NA | NA | TGTGCCAGCAGCTTGGTCGGGGGGCAGGGTGAAGCTTTCTTT | CASSLVGGQGEAFF
TRBJ2-3 | TRBV4-1 | NA | NA | TGCGCCAGCAGCCTGCGTGGATGGGGGGAACTAAAAACGGGAGATACGCAGTATTTT | CASSLRGWGELKTGDTQYF
TRBJ1-1 | TRBV19 | few | TRBD1 | TGTGCCAGTAACCCGATAACCGGGACAGTGAACACTGAAGCTTTCTTT | CASNPITGTVNTEAFF
TRBJ2-7 | TRBV6-6 | NA | TRBD2 | TGTGCCAGCAGTTACACTTCCGGGACTAGTGAAAACGAGCAGTACTTC | CASSYTSGTSENEQYF
TRBJ1-3 | TRBV15 | NA | NA | TGTGCCACCAGCAGAGTCATGGGACACCGAGCCATATATTTT | CATSRVMGHRAIYF
TRBJ2-6 | TRBV5-1 | NA | TRBD1 | TGCGCCAGCAGTCCCGGGACAGGGTCTGGGGCCAACGTCCTGACTTTC | CASSPGTGSGANVLTF
TRBJ2-7 | TRBV5-8 | NA | NA | TGTGCCAGCAGCTTGGCCGCGGGCGCAAGCTCCTACGAGCAGTACTTC | CASSLAAGASSYEQYF
TRBJ2-3 | TRBV10-1 | NA | TRBD2 | TGCGCCAGCAGTGATCCAGCGGGAAGCACAGATACGCAGTATTTT | CASSDPAGSTDTQYF
TRBJ1-4 | TRBV7-2 | NA | TRBD1 | TGTGCCAGCAGCTTAAATCACAACAGGGGGGCGAAAAAACTGTTTTTT | CASSLNHNRGAKKLFF